These T cell receptor beta chains were read from a single sample in a study of shared clonotypes between healthy human individuals. TCRdb's copy holds only in-frame clones and misses some; the assay was immunoSEQ multiplex PCR. The sample comprises almost 700,000 clones, approximately 90% of which are singletons, and nearly 25% rests with the top ten. The sequencing sample was made of naive CD8+ T cells sorted from blood. These receptors originate from a man aged 30 to 39 in good health. CDR3s include the opening cysteine and the closing phenylalanine or tryptophan. Fields, in order: D gene, V gene, clone size, J gene, CDR3 protein, CDR3 DNA. A D gene is named only where the DNA matches it firmly. Some rows mark clone size as missing; the rest say once, few, many or name a class of expanded clone.

d_call: NA
v_call: TRBV5-1
clone_size: NA
j_call: TRBJ1-4
cdr3_aa: CASSLASVPNEKLFF
cdr3_nt: TGCGCCAGCAGCTTGGCTTCGGTTCCTAATGAAAAACTGTTTTTT

d_call: NA
v_call: TRBV30
clone_size: NA
j_call: TRBJ2-2
cdr3_aa: CAWREVNTGELFF
cdr3_nt: TGTGCCTGGAGGGAAGTAAACACCGGGGAGCTGTTTTTT

d_call: NA
v_call: TRBV7-9
clone_size: NA
j_call: TRBJ2-1
cdr3_aa: CASSSTDPPNNEQFF
cdr3_nt: TGTGCCAGCAGCTCAACGGATCCCCCCAACAATGAGCAGTTCTTC

d_call: NA
v_call: TRBV7-7
clone_size: NA
j_call: TRBJ2-1
cdr3_aa: CASSLEGFWNEQFF
cdr3_nt: TGTGCCAGCAGCTTGGAGGGGTTTTGGAATGAGCAGTTCTTC

d_call: TRBD2
v_call: TRBV14
clone_size: NA
j_call: TRBJ2-3
cdr3_aa: CASSQLAGEDTDTQYF
cdr3_nt: TGTGCCAGCAGCCAACTGGCGGGAGAAGACACAGATACGCAGTATTTT

d_call: NA
v_call: TRBV2
clone_size: NA
j_call: TRBJ1-5
cdr3_aa: CASSERVRQPQHF
cdr3_nt: TGTGCCAGCAGTGAACGGGTTCGTCAGCCCCAGCATTTT

d_call: TRBD2
v_call: TRBV11-2
clone_size: NA
j_call: TRBJ2-1
cdr3_aa: CASSPEGLAEWNEQFF
cdr3_nt: TGTGCCAGCAGCCCAGAGGGACTAGCGGAATGGAATGAGCAGTTCTTC

d_call: NA
v_call: TRBV27
clone_size: NA
j_call: TRBJ2-5
cdr3_aa: CASSLVGVATQYF
cdr3_nt: TGTGCCAGCAGTTTGGTTGGGGTTGCGACCCAGTACTTC

d_call: NA
v_call: TRBV11-2
clone_size: once
j_call: TRBJ2-5
cdr3_aa: CASSPLWGRETQYF
cdr3_nt: TGTGCCAGCAGCCCTTTGTGGGGGAGAGAGACCCAGTACTTC

d_call: NA
v_call: TRBV14
clone_size: NA
j_call: TRBJ2-5
cdr3_aa: CASSPGPLEQYF
cdr3_nt: TGTGCCAGCAGCCCCGGGCCCCTGGAGCAGTACTTC

d_call: NA
v_call: TRBV5-1
clone_size: once
j_call: TRBJ2-7
cdr3_aa: CASSSASRYF
cdr3_nt: TGCGCCAGCAGTTCCGCATCTCGGTACTTC

d_call: NA
v_call: TRBV15
clone_size: NA
j_call: TRBJ2-7
cdr3_aa: CATSLSSGVGYEQYF
cdr3_nt: TGTGCCACCAGCCTTTCTTCAGGGGTAGGCTACGAGCAGTACTTC

d_call: TRBD2
v_call: TRBV9
clone_size: NA
j_call: TRBJ2-1
cdr3_aa: CASSASGTSYEQFF
cdr3_nt: TGTGCCAGCAGCGCCTCCGGGACTAGCTATGAGCAGTTCTTC

d_call: NA
v_call: TRBV30
clone_size: once
j_call: TRBJ2-1
cdr3_aa: CAWSVRPGGSYNEQFF
cdr3_nt: TGTGCCTGGAGTGTAAGGCCAGGTGGCTCCTACAATGAGCAGTTCTTC

d_call: NA
v_call: TRBV6-5
clone_size: NA
j_call: TRBJ1-5
cdr3_aa: CASTKGLGQPQHF
cdr3_nt: TGTGCCAGCACAAAGGGTTTAGGTCAGCCCCAGCATTTT

d_call: TRBD2
v_call: TRBV4-3
clone_size: NA
j_call: TRBJ2-7
cdr3_aa: CASSLYRDYLGEQYF
cdr3_nt: TGCGCCAGCAGCCTCTACCGGGACTATCTGGGCGAGCAGTACTTC

d_call: NA
v_call: TRBV7-6
clone_size: NA
j_call: TRBJ2-5
cdr3_aa: CASSPTSVVQETQYF
cdr3_nt: TGTGCCAGCAGCCCCACAAGCGTAGTACAAGAGACCCAGTACTTC

d_call: TRBD1
v_call: TRBV5-5
clone_size: NA
j_call: TRBJ2-7
cdr3_aa: CASSLDRGRGYEQYF
cdr3_nt: TGTGCCAGCAGCTTAGACAGGGGGCGCGGCTACGAGCAGTACTTC

d_call: TRBD1
v_call: TRBV28
clone_size: NA
j_call: TRBJ2-7
cdr3_aa: CASNTPTTGTGMSYEQYF
cdr3_nt: TGTGCCAGCAATACACCTACTACCGGGACAGGGATGTCCTACGAGCAGTACTTC

d_call: NA
v_call: TRBV28
clone_size: once
j_call: TRBJ2-2
cdr3_aa: CASSSLTLGLRTGELFF
cdr3_nt: TGTGCCAGCAGTTCGCTGACATTAGGATTACGCACCGGGGAGCTGTTTTTT

d_call: NA
v_call: TRBV19
clone_size: NA
j_call: TRBJ1-5
cdr3_aa: CASSPWATRSNQPQHF
cdr3_nt: TGTGCCAGTAGTCCTTGGGCGACACGTAGCAATCAGCCCCAGCATTTT

d_call: TRBD2
v_call: TRBV5-5
clone_size: NA
j_call: TRBJ2-7
cdr3_aa: CASSLDSGEYYEQYF
cdr3_nt: TGTGCCAGCAGCTTGGACAGCGGGGAATACTACGAGCAGTACTTC

d_call: TRBD2
v_call: TRBV27
clone_size: NA
j_call: TRBJ2-3
cdr3_aa: CATRMGGRATDTQYF
cdr3_nt: TGTGCCACCCGCATGGGCGGGAGGGCCACAGATACGCAGTATTTT

d_call: TRBD1
v_call: TRBV29-1
clone_size: NA
j_call: TRBJ2-7
cdr3_aa: CGCRDRNSYEQYF
cdr3_nt: TGCGGTTGCCGGGACAGAAACTCCTACGAGCAGTACTTC

d_call: TRBD2
v_call: TRBV4-1
clone_size: NA
j_call: TRBJ2-1
cdr3_aa: CASSHLTGTRIGNEQFF
cdr3_nt: TGCGCCAGCAGCCACCTGACCGGGACTAGAATTGGCAATGAGCAGTTCTTC

d_call: TRBD1
v_call: TRBV7-9
clone_size: NA
j_call: TRBJ2-7
cdr3_aa: CASSTAGTGLLEQYF
cdr3_nt: TGTGCCAGCAGCACCGCCGGGACAGGGTTGCTCGAGCAGTACTTC

d_call: TRBD2
v_call: TRBV4-3
clone_size: NA
j_call: TRBJ2-7
cdr3_aa: CASSMASGTDEQYF
cdr3_nt: TGCGCCAGCAGTATGGCTAGCGGTACAGACGAGCAGTACTTC

d_call: NA
v_call: TRBV4-1
clone_size: NA
j_call: TRBJ1-1
cdr3_aa: CASSQDPEKNTEAFF
cdr3_nt: TGCGCCAGCAGCCAAGATCCGGAGAAGAACACTGAAGCTTTCTTT

d_call: NA
v_call: TRBV5-1
clone_size: NA
j_call: TRBJ1-5
cdr3_aa: CASSLVTGEAEVSRSNQPQHF
cdr3_nt: TGCGCCAGCAGCTTGGTGACGGGCGAGGCAGAGGTCAGTAGAAGCAATCAGCCCCAGCATTTT

d_call: NA
v_call: TRBV19
clone_size: NA
j_call: TRBJ2-2
cdr3_aa: CASSPPERPNTGELFF
cdr3_nt: TGTGCCAGTAGTCCCCCGGAGCGTCCGAACACCGGGGAGCTGTTTTTT

d_call: NA
v_call: TRBV2
clone_size: NA
j_call: TRBJ1-1
cdr3_aa: CASAGRLNTEAFF
cdr3_nt: TGTGCCAGCGCCGGACGCCTAAACACTGAAGCTTTCTTT

d_call: TRBD2
v_call: TRBV7-3
clone_size: NA
j_call: TRBJ2-3
cdr3_aa: CASSSLAGGQADTQYF
cdr3_nt: TGTGCCAGCAGCTCCCTAGCGGGAGGGCAGGCAGATACGCAGTATTTT

d_call: TRBD1
v_call: TRBV30
clone_size: NA
j_call: TRBJ1-1
cdr3_aa: CAWGAGQTTEAFF
cdr3_nt: TGTGCCTGGGGGGCGGGACAGACCACTGAAGCTTTCTTT

d_call: NA
v_call: TRBV27
clone_size: NA
j_call: TRBJ2-1
cdr3_aa: CASSLTTPYNEQFF
cdr3_nt: TGTGCCAGCAGTTTAACCACCCCCTACAATGAGCAGTTCTTC

d_call: NA
v_call: TRBV11-1
clone_size: NA
j_call: TRBJ2-7
cdr3_aa: CASSLASKAPYEQYF
cdr3_nt: TGTGCCAGCAGCTTAGCTTCCAAAGCCCCCTACGAGCAGTACTTC

d_call: TRBD1
v_call: TRBV29-1
clone_size: many
j_call: TRBJ2-7
cdr3_aa: CSVPGQGEQYF
cdr3_nt: TGCAGCGTTCCGGGACAGGGGGAGCAGTACTTC

d_call: TRBD2
v_call: TRBV4-1
clone_size: NA
j_call: TRBJ2-1
cdr3_aa: CASSQLVPSGRDYNEQFF
cdr3_nt: TGCGCCAGCAGCCAACTCGTCCCTAGCGGGAGAGACTACAATGAGCAGTTCTTC

d_call: NA
v_call: TRBV6-6
clone_size: NA
j_call: TRBJ2-1
cdr3_aa: CASSHDIRGGMDEQFF
cdr3_nt: TGTGCCAGCAGTCACGACATCCGGGGCGGAATGGATGAGCAGTTCTTC

d_call: NA
v_call: TRBV11-2
clone_size: NA
j_call: TRBJ2-3
cdr3_aa: CASSSPDRNKSPSTDTQYF
cdr3_nt: TGTGCCAGCAGCTCCCCCGATCGAAATAAGAGCCCTAGCACAGATACGCAGTATTTT

d_call: TRBD2
v_call: TRBV7-9
clone_size: NA
j_call: TRBJ2-3
cdr3_aa: CASRRLAGVATDTQYF
cdr3_nt: TGTGCCAGCAGACGACTAGCGGGAGTCGCCACAGATACGCAGTATTTT

d_call: NA
v_call: TRBV7-2
clone_size: NA
j_call: TRBJ2-7
cdr3_aa: CASSNWDTSYEQYF
cdr3_nt: TGTGCCAGCAGCAACTGGGACACTTCCTACGAGCAGTACTTC

d_call: NA
v_call: TRBV29-1
clone_size: NA
j_call: TRBJ1-2
cdr3_aa: CSVEGGPPNYGYTF
cdr3_nt: TGCAGCGTTGAAGGAGGGCCGCCGAACTATGGCTACACCTTC

d_call: NA
v_call: TRBV11-2
clone_size: NA
j_call: TRBJ2-1
cdr3_aa: CASSLAVGSYYNEQFF
cdr3_nt: TGTGCCAGCAGCTTAGCTGTCGGGAGCTACTACAATGAGCAGTTCTTC

d_call: TRBD2
v_call: TRBV4-1
clone_size: NA
j_call: TRBJ2-7
cdr3_aa: CASSQEDSGRYEQYF
cdr3_nt: TGCGCCAGCAGCCAAGAGGATAGCGGGAGATACGAGCAGTACTTC

d_call: NA
v_call: TRBV7-9
clone_size: NA
j_call: TRBJ2-7
cdr3_aa: CASSSSIRAAPYEQYF
cdr3_nt: TGTGCCAGCAGCTCCAGTATCAGGGCAGCGCCCTACGAGCAGTACTTC

d_call: TRBD2
v_call: TRBV9
clone_size: once
j_call: TRBJ2-1
cdr3_aa: CASGVFEREGADEQFF
cdr3_nt: TGTGCCTCTGGGGTTTTTGAGCGGGAGGGGGCGGATGAGCAGTTCTTC

d_call: TRBD1
v_call: TRBV7-9
clone_size: NA
j_call: TRBJ2-7
cdr3_aa: CASSSGTANEQYF
cdr3_nt: TGTGCCAGCAGCTCCGGGACAGCTAACGAGCAGTACTTC

d_call: NA
v_call: TRBV5-1
clone_size: once
j_call: TRBJ1-1
cdr3_aa: CARGRGAFF
cdr3_nt: TGCGCCAGGGGACGTGGAGCTTTCTTT

d_call: NA
v_call: TRBV4-3
clone_size: NA
j_call: TRBJ1-2
cdr3_aa: CASSQDVEGRNYGYTF
cdr3_nt: TGCGCCAGCAGCCAAGATGTGGAAGGGCGGAACTATGGCTACACCTTC

d_call: NA
v_call: TRBV2
clone_size: NA
j_call: TRBJ2-5
cdr3_aa: CANPIGGAQYF
cdr3_nt: TGTGCCAACCCGATTGGGGGAGCCCAGTACTTC

d_call: NA
v_call: TRBV29-1
clone_size: NA
j_call: TRBJ2-7
cdr3_aa: CSVVAGRYEQYF
cdr3_nt: TGCAGCGTTGTGGCCGGGAGATACGAGCAGTACTTC

d_call: NA
v_call: TRBV7-9
clone_size: NA
j_call: TRBJ2-1
cdr3_aa: CASSLRLPNEQFF
cdr3_nt: TGTGCCAGCAGCTTACGCCTCCCCAATGAGCAGTTCTTC

d_call: NA
v_call: TRBV13
clone_size: NA
j_call: TRBJ2-2
cdr3_aa: CASSRTSTGTNTGELFF
cdr3_nt: TGTGCCAGCAGCCGGACATCGACAGGTACGAACACCGGGGAGCTGTTTTTT